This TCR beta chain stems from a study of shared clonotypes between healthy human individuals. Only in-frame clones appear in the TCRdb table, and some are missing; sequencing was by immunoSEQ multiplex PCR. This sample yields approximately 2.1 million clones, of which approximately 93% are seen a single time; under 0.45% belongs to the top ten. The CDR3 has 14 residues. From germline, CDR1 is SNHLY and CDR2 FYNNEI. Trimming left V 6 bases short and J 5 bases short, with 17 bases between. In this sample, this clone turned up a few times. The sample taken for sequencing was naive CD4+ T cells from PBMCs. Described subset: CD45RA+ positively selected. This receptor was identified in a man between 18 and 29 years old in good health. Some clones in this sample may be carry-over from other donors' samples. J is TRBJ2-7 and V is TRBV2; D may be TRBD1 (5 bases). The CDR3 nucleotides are TGTGCCAGCAGGGACACAACCGGTGCGAACGAGCAGTACTTC. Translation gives CASRDTTGANEQYF.